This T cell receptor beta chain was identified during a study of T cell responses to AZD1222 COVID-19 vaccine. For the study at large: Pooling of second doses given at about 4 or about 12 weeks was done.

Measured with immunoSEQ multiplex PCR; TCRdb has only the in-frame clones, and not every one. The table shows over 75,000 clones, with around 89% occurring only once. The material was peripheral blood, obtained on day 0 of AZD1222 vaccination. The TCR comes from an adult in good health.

In DNA, the CDR3 is TGTGCCAGCAGCCCCACCACGGATCAGCCCCAGCATTTT. It yields the protein CASSPTTDQPQHF. This chain connects TRBV11-2 to TRBJ1-5; D is unresolved. The V and J ends lost 5 bases and 5 bases respectively, with 10 bases between them. The CDR3 is 13 amino acids. Germline loops: CDR1 SGHAT, CDR2 FQNNGV.